This TCR beta chain appears in the sequencing data of a study of response to subunit inactivated influenza vaccine. Points from the study as a whole: The authors proposed limited new T cell recruitment per seasonal influenza vaccination.

This clonotype has at least ten counts. Its antigen is still unknown. Per the germline V gene, CDR1 is SQVTM and CDR2 is ANQGSEA. The CDR3 runs to 15 residues. With 7 bases clipped from V and 0 bases from J, the junction kept 10 bases outside the gene matches. TCRdb used MiXCR to reprocess the RT-PCR reads, holding one entry per CDR3 protein. The sample consists of 540,000 or so distinct CDR3 sequences, 13% of them appearing once. The receptor's source is a man aged 50-60 years who received an inactivated influenza vaccine. Sample: PBMCs from blood, taken roughly 46 days after vaccination. This chain uses TRBV29-1 with TRBJ2-7; 9 bases align to TRBD2. The CDR3 here is CSATPASGVSYEQYF. Written as DNA, the CDR3 is TGCAGCGCTACACCCGCTAGCGGGGTCTCCTACGAGCAGTACTTC.